Described below is a single TCR beta chain sequence and its context. PCR was performed using 60 Vbeta and 13 Jbeta primers. This table comes from immunoSEQ multiplex PCR, and its TCRdb copy is limited to in-frame clones, with some not included. The repertoire consists of a few hundred thousand clones, with 75% to 80% occurring once and the leading ten covering around 2%. These data belong to a study of cytomegalovirus exposure and HLA in healthy donors. Germline assignment: CDR1 LGHNA and CDR2 YSLEER. The CDR3 has 18 amino acids. Between the trimmed V and J ends, which lost 0 bases and 8 bases, there was a span of 23 bases.

The V call is TRBV4-3, the J call TRBJ1-5; D call uncertain. Sequencing was done on a sample of PBMCs. The TCR comes from a man aged 18 to 29 in good health and CMV-seronegative. CDR3 residues: CASSQEYPLAPLGEPQHF. In DNA, the CDR3 is TGCGCCAGCAGCCAAGAGTACCCCCTTGCACCCCTTGGAGAGCCCCAGCATTTT.